These T cell receptor beta chains were read from a single sample in a study of blood T cells in healthy people across ages. TCRdb processed the 5' RACE reads anew with MiXCR; each CDR3 protein has one entry. The table shows 1.5 million to 2 million distinct CDR3 sequences, with about 28% occurring only once. Sequencing was performed on blood. The receptors were sampled from a woman in her 30s in good health. CDR3s include the opening cysteine and the closing phenylalanine or tryptophan. The order of the fields is clone size, CDR3 length, J gene, D gene, V gene, CDR3 protein, CDR3 DNA. A D gene is named only where the DNA matches it firmly. Clone size is shown for a subset of rows, as once, few, many or a class of expanded clone.

.	17	TRBJ2-7	.	TRBV5-1	CASSLAPAEALLPEQYF	TGCGCCAGCAGCTTGGCCCCTGCGGAGGCCCTCCTACCCGAGCAGTACTTC
few	17	TRBJ2-1	.	TRBV25-1	CASSELGVTSSYNEQFF	TGTGCCAGCAGTGAATTGGGGGTAACCTCCTCCTACAATGAGCAGTTCTTC
many	14	TRBJ2-5	TRBD2	TRBV29-1	CSVYLAGETETQYF	TGCAGCGTTTATCTAGCGGGAGAAACAGAGACCCAGTACTTC
few	14	TRBJ2-1	TRBD2	TRBV2	CASSEALGTREQFF	TGTGCCAGCAGTGAAGCGCTTGGGACTAGAGAGCAGTTCTTC
few	15	TRBJ2-1	TRBD1	TRBV7-8	CASSPGTGLLDEQFF	TGTGCCAGCAGCCCAGGGACAGGGCTCTTGGATGAGCAGTTCTTC
.	13	TRBJ1-6	.	TRBV27	CASSPREPIPLHF	TGTGCCAGCAGTCCCAGGGAACCGATACCCCTCCACTTT
many	14	TRBJ2-7	TRBD1	TRBV29-1	CSVAISTGTYEQYF	TGCAGCGTTGCTATTTCGACAGGGACCTACGAGCAGTACTTC
few	15	TRBJ2-1	TRBD2	TRBV10-1	CASSNLAGTYNEQFF	TGCGCCAGCAGCAATCTAGCGGGCACCTACAATGAGCAGTTCTTC
.	16	TRBJ2-1	TRBD2	TRBV6-5	CASSTFSGRSYNEQFF	TGTGCCAGCAGTACATTTAGCGGGCGGTCCTACAATGAGCAGTTCTTC
.	14	TRBJ2-7	.	TRBV7-9	CASSFRDFSYEQYF	TGTGCCAGCAGCTTTAGGGATTTCTCCTACGAGCAGTACTTC
few	15	TRBJ1-2	TRBD1	TRBV7-8	CASSRYRGPGYGYTF	TGTGCCAGCAGCCGATACAGGGGGCCTGGCTATGGCTACACCTTC
.	14	TRBJ1-1	TRBD1	TRBV12-3/TRBV12-4	CASRSSPGQVRAFF	TGTGCCAGCAGGTCCTCTCCGGGACAGGTGAGAGCTTTCTTT
.	13	TRBJ1-5	.	TRBV27	CASKETANQPQHF	TGTGCCAGCAAGGAGACAGCAAATCAGCCCCAGCATTTT
.	16	TRBJ2-3	.	TRBV27	CASSTLPGRGTDTQYF	TGTGCCAGCAGCACCCTTCCGGGCCGGGGCACAGATACGCAGTATTTT
many	14	TRBJ2-5	TRBD1	TRBV25-1	CASGGTGSGETQYF	TGTGCCAGCGGGGGGACAGGGTCTGGGGAGACCCAGTACTTC
few	17	TRBJ2-3	.	TRBV25-1	CASSPLGRGIETDTQYF	TGTGCCAGCAGTCCCCTGGGGCGAGGGATTGAGACAGATACGCAGTATTTT
many	15	TRBJ1-5	TRBD1	TRBV6-6	CASSDGGQGGQPQHF	TGTGCCAGCAGTGACGGGGGACAGGGTGGTCAGCCCCAGCATTTT
few	19	TRBJ2-1	.	TRBV18	CASSPFSRSVRPNYNEQFF	TGTGCCAGCTCACCCTTCAGTAGATCTGTGAGACCGAACTACAATGAGCAGTTCTTC
.	15	TRBJ1-2	.	TRBV7-6	CASSLALTGRSGYTF	TGTGCCAGCAGCTTGGCCCTTACAGGGAGGAGTGGCTACACCTTC
.	14	TRBJ1-2	.	TRBV4-2	CASSQERLYYGYTF	TGTGCCAGCAGCCAAGAGAGGTTATACTATGGCTACACCTTC
.	15	TRBJ1-3	.	TRBV18	CASSPDIGSGNTIYF	TGTGCCAGCTCTCCCGACATTGGCTCTGGAAACACCATATATTTT
few	15	TRBJ1-1	TRBD1	TRBV5-5	CASSLWTGKDTEAFF	TGTGCCAGCAGCCTATGGACAGGGAAGGACACTGAAGCTTTCTTT
.	13	TRBJ2-3	.	TRBV24-1	CATSDSSGDTQYF	TGTGCCACCAGTGATTCCTCGGGGGATACGCAGTATTTT
few	16	TRBJ1-1	.	TRBV4-3	CASSQIEGPMNTEAFF	TGCGCCAGCAGCCAAATTGAAGGACCCATGAACACTGAAGCTTTCTTT
few	11	TRBJ2-1	.	TRBV12-3/TRBV12-4	CASKDAHEQFF	TGTGCCAGCAAGGATGCCCATGAGCAGTTCTTC
few	15	TRBJ2-7	TRBD1	TRBV7-9	CASSLAWDREREQYF	TGTGCCAGCAGCTTAGCCTGGGACAGGGAGAGAGAGCAGTACTTC
.	17	TRBJ2-4	.	TRBV6-2/TRBV6-3	CASRSPPGRGSQAVQYF	TGTGCCAGCAGATCCCCCCCGGGACGGGGGTCCCAAGCGGTTCAGTACTTC
.	15	TRBJ2-7	.	TRBV5-6	CASSVAYGTSHEQYF	TGTGCCAGCAGCGTAGCATACGGGACCTCCCACGAGCAGTACTTC
.	13	TRBJ1-1	TRBD1	TRBV18	CAGQGTGGTEAFF	TGTGCCGGCCAAGGTACAGGGGGGACTGAAGCTTTCTTT
few	15	TRBJ1-1	.	TRBV12-5	CASGLVPALNTEAFF	TGTGCTAGTGGTTTGGTCCCAGCCTTGAACACTGAAGCTTTCTTT
.	15	TRBJ2-1	TRBD2	TRBV12-3/TRBV12-4	CASSSGLAGESEQFF	TGTGCCAGCAGTTCGGGACTAGCGGGAGAAAGTGAGCAGTTCTTC
.	12	TRBJ1-2	.	TRBV28	CASTDSAYGYTF	TGTGCCAGCACGGACAGTGCATATGGCTACACCTTC
many	12	TRBJ2-3	.	TRBV20-1	CSASTGTDTQYF	TGCAGTGCAAGTACAGGAACAGATACGCAGTATTTT
.	14	TRBJ1-4	.	TRBV6-5	CASSYSGSDVKLFF	TGTGCCAGCAGTTACTCGGGGTCAGATGTAAAACTGTTTTTT
few	13	TRBJ1-1	.	TRBV2	CASSGMPNTEAFF	TGTGCCAGCAGTGGGATGCCTAACACTGAAGCTTTCTTT
few	14	TRBJ2-1	.	TRBV5-1	CASSLGQTINEQFF	TGCGCCAGCAGCTTGGGACAGACGATTAATGAGCAGTTCTTC
.	15	TRBJ2-7	.	TRBV29-1	CSAEDRSGPSCEQYF	TGCAGCGCTGAAGATCGGTCAGGGCCGAGCTGCGAGCAGTACTTC
.	14	TRBJ2-7	.	TRBV27	CASRPGTGYYEQYF	TGTGCCAGCAGGCCCGGGACGGGATATTACGAGCAGTACTTC
few	14	TRBJ1-2	.	TRBV12-3/TRBV12-4	CASSLALMAPGYTF	TGTGCCAGCAGTTTAGCCCTAATGGCTCCCGGCTACACCTTC
few	16	TRBJ2-1	.	TRBV3-1	CASSQPPWTTYNEQFF	TGTGCCAGCAGCCAACCCCCCTGGACGACATACAATGAGCAGTTCTTC
.	14	TRBJ2-3	TRBD1	TRBV25-1	CATSLGQGVDTQYF	TGTGCCACGTCATTAGGACAGGGGGTAGATACGCAGTATTTT
few	13	TRBJ2-1	.	TRBV20-1	CSARNPLGDEQFF	TGCAGTGCTAGAAACCCCCTCGGGGATGAGCAGTTCTTC
.	19	TRBJ2-4	TRBD2	TRBV4-1	CASSQAFIIRTSGRLVQYF	TGCGCCAGCAGCCAAGCTTTCATTATTCGGACTAGCGGGAGGTTGGTGCAGTACTTC
.	15	TRBJ1-2	.	TRBV5-1	CASSWDPGRTYGYTF	TGCGCCAGCAGCTGGGACCCAGGGAGGACCTATGGCTACACCTTC
.	15	TRBJ2-7	.	TRBV7-2	CASSFGSVTAYEQYF	TGTGCCAGCAGCTTTGGTAGCGTGACGGCCTACGAGCAGTACTTC